This paragraph covers one TCR beta chain sequence. As yet, its antigen is unknown. Clones were sequenced by immunoSEQ multiplex PCR, and TCRdb holds only the in-frame ones, with some missing. This table holds tens of thousands of clones, more than 85% found once. Trimming took 8 bases from V and 0 from J, leaving 5 bases between them. The CDR3 consists of 11 residues. Germline loops: CDR1 MNHEY, CDR2 SMNVEV (reference sequence). This sample is part of a study of T cells in localized non-small cell lung cancer. Overall study findings and caveats: When the top 100 tumor clones were examined, a median around 61 of them also appeared in the adjacent lung, which was paired and uninvolved. A single tumor region was sequenced, leaving heterogeneity possible. There was higher T cell clonality in uninvolved adjacent lung than in tumor, and it was highest there.

This clonotype originated in a man aged 40-75 years with stage II lung adenocarcinoma. Sequencing was performed on PBMCs, taken before any cancer treatment. V and J are TRBV27 and TRBJ2-7; possible D gene TRBD2, 5 bases. DNA of the CDR3: TGTGCCAGCGGGAGCTCCTACGAGCAGTACTTC. Translation: CASGSSYEQYF.